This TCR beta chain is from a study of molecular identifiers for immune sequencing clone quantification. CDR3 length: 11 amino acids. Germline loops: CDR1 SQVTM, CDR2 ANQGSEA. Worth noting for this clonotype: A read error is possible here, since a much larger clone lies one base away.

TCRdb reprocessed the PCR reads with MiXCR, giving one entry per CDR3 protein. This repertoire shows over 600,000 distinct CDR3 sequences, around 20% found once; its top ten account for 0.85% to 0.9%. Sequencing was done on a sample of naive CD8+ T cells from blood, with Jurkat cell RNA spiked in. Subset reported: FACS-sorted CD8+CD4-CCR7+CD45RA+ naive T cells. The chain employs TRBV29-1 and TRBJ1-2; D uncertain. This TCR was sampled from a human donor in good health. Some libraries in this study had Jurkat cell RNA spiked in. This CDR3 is CNVRPDYGYTF. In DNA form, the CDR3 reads TGCAACGTTCGTCCCGACTATGGCTACACCTTC.